Each of the 29 T cell receptor beta chains below was sequenced from the same sample in a study of blood T cell repertoires in COVID-19. Here immunoSEQ multiplex PCR was the method, and the copy in TCRdb shows in-frame clones only, minus some. The data show under 150,000 clones, about 76% seen once. The sequenced material came from peripheral blood. The receptors originated from a man older than 75 with acute or convalescent COVID-19.

The CDR3 DNA follows: TGTGCCAGCAGTGATACAGGGAGCCGGCCGGGGTTCTCTGGAAACACCATATATTTT. The encoded protein is CASSDTGSRPGFSGNTIYF. The chain recombines TRBV3-1 (or the pseudogene TRBV3-2) with TRBJ1-3, with TRBD1 as a possible D gene (6 bases). Germline assignment: CDR1 LGHDT and CDR2 YNNKEL (reference sequence). The ends were cut back, 6 bases at V and 0 bases at J, with 24 bases in the middle. This CDR3 spans 19 amino acids.

CDR3 in amino acids: CASSQLTGMVSGNTIYF. The CDR3 DNA reads TGTGCCAGCAGCCAACTCACAGGGATGGTTTCTGGAAACACCATATATTTT. This chain links TRBV3-1 (or the pseudogene TRBV3-2) with TRBJ1-3; tentatively, D is TRBD1 (6 bases). The CDR3 runs to 17 residues. Germline V gene data show CDR1 as LGHDT and CDR2 as YNNKEL (reference sequence). Trimming left V 2 bases short and J 1 base short, with 15 bases between.

This chain links TRBV11-2 with TRBJ2-7; TRBD2 might be the D (6 bases). The CDR3 totals 13 residues. Trimming cost V 3 bases and J 3 bases, with 9 bases left between them. Germline assignment: CDR1 SGHAT and CDR2 FQNNGV. The CDR3 nucleotides read TGTGCCAGCAGCTTTAGGGGACTCTACGAGCAGTACTTC. Translated, it gives CASSFRGLYEQYF.

The chain recombines TRBV7-9 with TRBJ1-5; D is unclear. Germline V gene data show CDR1 as SEHNR and CDR2 as FQNEAQ (reference sequence). Trimming left V 1 base short and J 5 bases short, with 3 bases between. The CDR3 sequence is 12 residues long. This CDR3 reads CASSLGHQPQHF. The CDR3 region has the DNA TGTGCCAGCAGCTTAGGGCATCAGCCCCAGCATTTT.

Here the CDR3 DNA reads TGTGCCAGCAGCCAAATCGGGGTTAATGAAAAACTGTTTTTT. Translating it yields CASSQIGVNEKLFF. The chain combines TRBV3-1 (or the pseudogene TRBV3-2) with TRBJ1-4, with no clear D. Germline V lookup: CDR1 LGHDT, CDR2 YNNKEL (reference sequence). The CDR3 runs 14 residues. Trimming took off 2 bases at V and 4 bases at J, with 8 bases between the two ends.

V gene TRBV4-1 combines with J gene TRBJ1-5; 7 nucleotides agree with TRBD1. Trimming took 3 bases from V and 5 from J; bases not matched to a gene: 1. The germline V gene encodes CDR1 MGHRA and CDR2 YSYEKL. The CDR3 spans 13 residues. The chain's CDR3 is CASSHDRDQPQHF. CDR3 sequence (DNA): TGCGCCAGCAGCCACGACAGGGATCAGCCCCAGCATTTT.

The chain links TRBV5-1 to TRBJ1-1; D may be TRBD1 (5 bases). Germline values: CDR1 SGHRS, CDR2 YFSETQ. V lost 6 bases, J lost 11 bases, and 20 bases lay in between. This CDR3 is 13 amino acids long. CDR3 DNA sequence: TGCGCCAGCATGGAAGACCCAGGGTGGAATGCTTTCTTT. It translates to CASMEDPGWNAFF.

The chain uses TRBV5-1 and TRBJ1-1; TRBD1 matches at 8 bases. This CDR3 is 15 amino acids long. Trimming cost V 3 bases and J 0 bases; bases outside gene matches: 4. From germline, CDR1 is SGHRS and CDR2 YFSETQ. The CDR3: CASSYGTGMNTEAFF. Written as DNA, the CDR3 is TGCGCCAGCAGCTACGGGACAGGTATGAACACTGAAGCTTTCTTT.

The rearrangement links TRBV28 to TRBJ2-3, with a possible D match to TRBD1 (5 bases). Between the trimmed V and J ends, which lost 4 bases and 6 bases, there was a span of 8 bases. This CDR3 is built from 12 residues. The germline V gene has CDR1 MDHEN and CDR2 SYDVKM. CDR3 sequence: CASSWGPDTQYF. For the CDR3, the DNA is TGTGCCAGCAGTTGGGGCCCGGATACGCAGTATTTT.

The chain couples TRBV5-1 to TRBJ2-1, with 7 bases lining up with TRBD2. This CDR3 contains 15 residues. J was trimmed by 2 bases and V by 3 bases; bases with no gene match: 5. Germline-derived CDR1 and CDR2 are SGHRS and YFSETQ. The CDR3 spells CASSSKLAPYNEQFF. In nucleotides, the CDR3 is TGCGCCAGCAGCTCCAAACTAGCGCCCTACAATGAGCAGTTCTTC.

This chain joins TRBV12-3 or TRBV12-4 and TRBJ1-5; possible D gene TRBD1, 5 bases. The V end was cut by 3 bases, the J end by 9 bases, with 12 bases between. This CDR3 contains 13 residues. The CDR3 spells CASSFSGDGPQHF. The CDR3, as DNA: TGTGCCAGCAGTTTTTCGGGGGACGGGCCCCAGCATTTT.

The gene calls are TRBV2 and TRBJ1-5; D may be TRBD1 (5 bases). The CDR3 contains 14 residues. The germline CDR1 and CDR2 sequences are SNHLY and FYNNEI. V was pared by 3 bases and J by 6 bases, with 12 bases between. The DNA for the CDR3 is TGTGCCAGCAGTGACAGGGCCTCCAGTCAGCCCCAGCATTTT. Amino acid sequence: CASSDRASSQPQHF. The full variable domain, in which reference TRBV2 and TRBJ1-5 provide the parts outside the CDR3, is EPEVTQTPSHQVTQMGQEVILRCVPISNHLYFYWYRQILGQKVEFLVSFYNNEISEKSEIFDDQFSVERPDGSNFTLKIRSTKLEDSAMYFCASSDRASSQPQHFGDGTRLSIL.

The J gene is TRBJ2-7, the V gene TRBV12-3 or TRBV12-4, with 8 positions matching TRBD1. Unmatched junction bases numbered 7, after V lost 6 bases and J lost 6 bases. CDR3 length: 13 amino acids. The CDR3 protein is CASRTGTGGEQYF. In DNA, the CDR3 is TGTGCCAGCAGAACCGGGACAGGCGGCGAGCAGTACTTC.

The chain recombines TRBV7-6 with TRBJ2-7, with a weak D call TRBD1 (6 bases). V was pared by 6 bases and J by 0 bases, with 15 bases between. CDR1 and CDR2 (germline): SGHVS, FNYEAQ. The CDR3 spans 15 residues. As DNA, the CDR3 is TGTGCCAGCAGTATCATAACAGGGAGCTCCTACGAGCAGTACTTC. This encodes CASSIITGSSYEQYF.

CDR3: CASSPPGSYNEQFF. The CDR3 DNA reads TGTGCCAGCAGCCCCCCCGGGAGTTACAATGAGCAGTTCTTC. V usage is TRBV5-4 and J usage is TRBJ2-1, with D possibly TRBD2 on 6 matching bases. This CDR3 has 14 amino acids. Trimming left V 4 bases short and J 4 bases short, with 12 bases between. From germline, CDR1 is SGHNT and CDR2 YYREEE (reference sequence).

This clone was seen a handful of times. V is TRBV5-5 and J is TRBJ2-5; 9 bases are shared with TRBD1. CDR3 length equals 14 residues. V trimming: 1 base; J trimming: 5 bases; junction bases outside the gene matches: 3. From germline, CDR1 is SGHKS and CDR2 YYEKEE (reference sequence). In DNA form, the CDR3 reads TGTGCCAGCAGCTTGACAGGGGGCTCTGAGACCCAGTACTTC. Amino acids: CASSLTGGSETQYF.

The chain has TRBV18 and TRBJ1-2; D unclear. Germline V gene data show CDR1 as KGHSH and CDR2 as LQKENI. The CDR3 loop spans 14 amino acids. Trimming removed 3 bases at V and 3 bases at J, with 11 bases between. The chain's CDR3 is CASSPAGLYYGYTF. In nucleotides, the CDR3 is TGTGCCAGCTCACCGGCAGGACTCTACTATGGCTACACCTTC.

Points on this clone: A read error may explain this, as a much larger clone is one base away. The chain is built from TRBV21-1 and TRBJ2-2; no DNA check was done on the table's D call, TRBD2. TRBV21-1 is a pseudogene. The CDR3 has 17 amino acids. CDR3 loop: CPSSKYERGGNTGELFF. The CDR3 nucleotides read TGTCCCAGCAGCAAATATGAGCGGGGGGGGAACACCGGGGAGCTGTTTTTT.

The V call is TRBV10-3, the J call TRBJ2-5; possible D gene TRBD2, 5 bases. V shed 6 bases and J shed 4 bases, with 15 bases lying between them. The CDR3 is 14 amino acids. CDR1 and CDR2 (germline): ENHRY, SYGVKD. This CDR3 is CAIRDSSWGETQYF. The CDR3 coding sequence is TGTGCCATCAGGGACTCCTCCTGGGGAGAGACCCAGTACTTC.

J is TRBJ1-6 and V is TRBV28; D remains ambiguous. Per the germline V gene, CDR1 is MDHEN and CDR2 is SYDVKM. V lost 9 bases and J 0 bases, leaving 15 bases between the germline ends. The CDR3 has 16 amino acids. CDR3 amino acids: CASNRYFSSYNSPLHF. CDR3 bases: TGTGCCAGTAACCGATACTTTAGCTCCTATAATTCACCCCTCCACTTT.

A single count supports this clone. The chain couples TRBV19 to TRBJ2-7, with 9 positions matching TRBD1. The junction had 6 bases not matched to a gene; V was cut back by 2 bases and J by 4 bases. Germline assignment: CDR1 LNHDA and CDR2 SQIVND (reference sequence). The length of the CDR3 is 15 residues. The chain's CDR3 is CASSITGGAQYEQYF. The CDR3 DNA follows: TGTGCCAGTAGTATAACAGGGGGCGCACAGTACGAGCAGTACTTC.

This chain uses TRBV18 with TRBJ2-7; the match to TRBD1 covers 9 bases. Trimming took 3 bases from V and 6 from J; bases not matched to a gene: 12. This CDR3 region has 16 residues. Per germline, CDR1 KGHSH and CDR2 LQKENI. CDR3 coding DNA: TGTGCCAGCTCACCTCTAGGCGTGGGGACAGGGTCCGAGCAGTACTTC. As protein: CASSPLGVGTGSEQYF. The full variable domain, in which reference TRBV18 and TRBJ2-7 provide the parts outside the CDR3, is NAGVMQNPRHLVRRRGQEARLRCSPMKGHSHVYWYRQLPEEGLKFMVYLQKENIIDESGMPKERFSAEFPKEGPSILRIQQVVRGDSAAYFCASSPLGVGTGSEQYFGPGTRLTVT.

The rearrangement joins TRBV18 to TRBJ1-1, with D perhaps matching TRBD1 (6 bases). Germline lookup yields CDR1 KGHSH and CDR2 LQKENI. Trimming cost V 3 bases and J 6 bases, with 14 bases left between them. CDR3 size: 14 residues. CDR3 protein: CASSPGGGRAEAFF. CDR3 in DNA: TGTGCCAGCTCACCTGGGGGCGGTAGGGCTGAAGCTTTCTTT. Full variable domain (outside the CDR3, taken from reference TRBV18 and TRBJ1-1): NAGVMQNPRHLVRRRGQEARLRCSPMKGHSHVYWYRQLPEEGLKFMVYLQKENIIDESGMPKERFSAEFPKEGPSILRIQQVVRGDSAAYFCASSPGGGRAEAFFGQGTRLTVV.

The chain combines TRBV10-3 with TRBJ2-7; 15 bases line up with TRBD2. The CDR3 has 18 amino acids. Trimming took 5 bases from V and 6 from J; bases not matched to a gene: 14. CDR1 and CDR2 from the germline V gene are ENHRY and SYGVKD. The CDR3 DNA follows: TGTGCCATCAGTCCGGGACTAGCGGGGGGCCTCCGTGCTGTCGAGCAGTACTTC. Translating it yields CAISPGLAGGLRAVEQYF.

The J gene is TRBJ1-6, the V gene TRBV28, with D perhaps TRBD1 (6 bases). The CDR3 loop spans 16 amino acids. The germline V and J ends were trimmed by 5 bases and 6 bases, with 17 bases remaining between them. The germline CDR1 and CDR2 sequences are MDHEN and SYDVKM. CDR3 amino acids: CASSLPIQGINSPLHF. CDR3 nucleotide sequence: TGTGCCAGCAGTCTCCCAATACAGGGCATTAATTCACCCCTCCACTTT. Looking up the rest from reference TRBV28 and TRBJ1-6 gives the full variable domain: DVKVTQSSRYLVKRTGEKVFLECVQDMDHENMFWYRQDPGLGLRLIYFSYDVKMKEKGDIPEGYSVSREKKERFSLILESASTNQTSMYLCASSLPIQGINSPLHFGNGTRLTVT.

Comments on this clone: At the DNA level, this CDR3 is encoded by other sequences in the same sample as well. The chain employs TRBV5-4 and TRBJ2-7, with TRBD1 matching over 10 bases. The CDR3 consists of 15 residues. Looked up from germline, CDR1 is SGHNT and CDR2 is YYREEE (reference sequence). The J segment lost 1 base and the V segment lost 3 bases, leaving 4 bases of the junction unmatched. CDR3 nucleotide sequence: TGTGCCAGCAGCTCGGGACAGGGGAGTTCCTACGAGCAGTACTTC. This encodes CASSSGQGSSYEQYF.

This chain joins TRBV28 and TRBJ2-1, with D unclear. The CDR3 runs to 16 residues. Germline V gene sequence: CDR1 MDHEN, CDR2 SYDVKM. The germline V and J ends were trimmed by 5 bases and 1 base, with 15 bases remaining between them. CDR3 nucleotide sequence: TGTGCCAGCAGTGGGCCCTCAGGTTCATCCTACAATGAGCAGTTCTTC. Protein sequence: CASSGPSGSSYNEQFF. Full variable domain (rest looked up from reference TRBV28 and TRBJ2-1): DVKVTQSSRYLVKRTGEKVFLECVQDMDHENMFWYRQDPGLGLRLIYFSYDVKMKEKGDIPEGYSVSREKKERFSLILESASTNQTSMYLCASSGPSGSSYNEQFFGPGTRLTVL.

The chain recombines TRBV4-2 with TRBJ1-4; 8 positions agree with TRBD1. The CDR3 is 17 residues long. The ends lost 1 base at V and 5 bases at J; junction bases unmatched: 9. Germline loops: CDR1 LGHNA, CDR2 YNFKEQ. This chain's CDR3 is CASSQGSPGQANEKLFF. DNA for the CDR3: TGTGCCAGCAGCCAAGGATCACCGGGACAGGCGAATGAAAAACTGTTTTTT.

This clone was counted a single time. The genes are TRBV19 and TRBJ2-1; TRBD2 matches at 8 bases. The CDR3 runs to 14 residues. V shed 4 bases and J 1 base; nucleotides not matched to a gene: 0. The germline CDR1 and CDR2 sequences are LNHDA and SQIVND (reference sequence). CDR3 in amino acids: CASSKRGSYNEQFF. CDR3 coding DNA: TGTGCCAGTAGTAAGCGGGGGTCCTACAATGAGCAGTTCTTC.